This T cell receptor (beta chain) was sequenced for a study of CD8+ T cells in alopecia areata. It was with CD4, CD8alpha, NKG2D, NKG2ACE and other markers that pooled cutaneous lymph node cells were sorted. This clone has more than one count but fewer than ten. Its antigen is not identified. Gene names are mouse gene names. The read halts 4 residues ahead of the CDR3 end, with the missing end drawn from the germline J gene. This specimen includes other DNA sequences encoding the same CDR3. Trimming cost V 3 bases and J 0 bases; bases outside gene matches: 0. The germline V gene has CDR1 FNHDT and CDR2 SITEND (reference sequence). This CDR3 is 14 amino acids long. Once RNA had been extracted, it was reverse transcribed into cDNA to act as the sequencing template. Clones were sequenced by immunoSEQ multiplex PCR, and TCRdb holds only the in-frame ones, with some missing. There are about 300,000 clones in the sample, none observed a single time.

General study points: Higher clonality was seen in lesional scalp than in normal scalp, especially in alopecia totalis/universalis.

The V call is TRBV19, the J call TRBJ2-5, with 8 bases that match TRBD1. The TCR originated in a C3H/HeJ mouse with alopecia areata. The strain's MHC type: H2-k. The sample was CD4+ T cells sorted from a lymph node. The CDR3 protein is CASSRQGNQDTQYF. Incomplete CDR3 DNA: TGTGCCAGCAGTAGACAGGGGAACCAAGAC.